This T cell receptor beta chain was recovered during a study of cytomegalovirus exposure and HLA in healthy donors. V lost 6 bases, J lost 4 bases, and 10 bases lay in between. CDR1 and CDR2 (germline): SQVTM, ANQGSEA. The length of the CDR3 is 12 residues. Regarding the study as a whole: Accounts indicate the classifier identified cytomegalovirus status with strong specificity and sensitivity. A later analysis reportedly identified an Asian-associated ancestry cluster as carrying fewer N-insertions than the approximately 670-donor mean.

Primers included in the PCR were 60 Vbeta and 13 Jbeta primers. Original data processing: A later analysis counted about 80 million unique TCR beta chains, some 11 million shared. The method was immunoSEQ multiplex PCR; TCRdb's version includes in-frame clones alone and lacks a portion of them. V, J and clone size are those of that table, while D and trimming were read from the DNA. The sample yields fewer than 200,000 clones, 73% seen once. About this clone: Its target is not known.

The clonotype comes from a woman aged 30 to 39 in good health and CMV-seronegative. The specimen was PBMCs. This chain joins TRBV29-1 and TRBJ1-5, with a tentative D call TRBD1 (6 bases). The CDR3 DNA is TGCAGCGTCCGGGACACTAATCAGCCCCAGCATTTT. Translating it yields CSVRDTNQPQHF. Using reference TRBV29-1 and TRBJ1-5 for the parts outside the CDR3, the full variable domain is SAVISQKPSRDICQRGTSLTIQCQVDSQVTMMFWYRQQPGQSLTLIATANQGSEATYESGFVIDKFPISRPNLTFSTLTVSNMSPEDSSIYLCSVRDTNQPQHFGDGTRLSIL.